The rows below give T cell receptor beta chains drawn from one sample of a study of blood T cell repertoires in COVID-19. Sequenced by immunoSEQ multiplex PCR; TCRdb stores in-frame clones only, minus some. The top ten hold almost 8.5% of the sample, which has about 110,000 clones, more than 70% seen once. The source material was peripheral blood. Receptors originate from a woman in her 70s who had recovered from COVID-19. The CDR3 runs from the conserved cysteine through the conserved F or W. A D gene is named only where the DNA matches it firmly. Only part of the rows carry a size: once, few, many, or a class if the clone is expanded.

j_call	clone_size	d_call	v_call	cdr3_aa	cdr3_nt
TRBJ1-2	.	TRBD1	TRBV28	CASSPPGQGALAHGYTF	TGTGCCAGCAGTCCGCCGGGACAGGGGGCCCTAGCCCATGGCTACACCTTC
TRBJ2-2	.	.	TRBV7-2	CASSLELAAGTGELFF	TGTGCCAGCAGCTTAGAGTTAGCGGCGGGGACCGGGGAGCTGTTTTTT
TRBJ1-2	.	.	TRBV28	CASSFWEYYGYTF	TGTGCCAGCAGCTTTTGGGAGTACTATGGCTACACCTTC
TRBJ1-1	.	.	TRBV7-2	CASSLDSNTEAFF	TGTGCCAGCAGCTTAGACTCGAACACTGAAGCTTTCTTT
TRBJ2-7	.	TRBD2	TRBV5-4	CASSLAPGGNVYEQYF	TGTGCCAGCAGCTTGGCCCCGGGAGGAAACGTCTACGAGCAGTACTTC
TRBJ2-1	once	.	TRBV5-5	CASSFGQGSYNEQFF	TGTGCCAGCAGCTTTGGGCAGGGGTCCTACAATGAGCAGTTCTTC
TRBJ2-7	once	TRBD1	TRBV23-1	CASSHTAGGCYEQYF	TGCGCCAGCAGTCACACGGCAGGGGGATGCTACGAGCAGTACTTC
TRBJ1-2	.	.	TRBV28	CASSRSETYYGYTF	TGTGCCAGCAGCCGCTCGGAGACTTACTATGGCTACACCTTC
TRBJ1-2	.	TRBD1	TRBV9	CASSVLQGPFAGYTF	TGTGCCAGCAGCGTCCTACAGGGGCCCTTTGCTGGCTACACCTTC
TRBJ1-2	.	TRBD1	TRBV27	CASSLNYGTGDGYTF	TGTGCCAGCAGTTTGAATTACGGGACAGGGGATGGCTACACCTTC
TRBJ1-4	.	TRBD1	TRBV2	CASCSGTANEKLFF	TGTGCCAGCTGCTCCGGGACAGCTAATGAAAAACTGTTTTTT
TRBJ1-3	.	.	TRBV18	CASSPIERSHSGNTIYF	TGTGCCAGCTCACCGATAGAGAGAAGCCACTCTGGAAACACCATATATTTT
TRBJ1-2	.	.	TRBV10-3	CAISEGGVGYGYTF	TGTGCCATCAGTGAGGGAGGGGTAGGCTATGGCTACACCTTC
TRBJ1-1	.	TRBD1	TRBV3-1/TRBV3-2	CASSPGQGRAFF	TGTGCCAGCAGCCCCGGACAGGGGAGAGCTTTCTTT
TRBJ1-5	.	.	TRBV3-1/TRBV3-2	CASTTGGRGVIYSNQPLHF	TGTGCCAGCACCACGGGGGGGCGAGGGGTAATCTATAGCAATCAGCCCCTGCATTTT